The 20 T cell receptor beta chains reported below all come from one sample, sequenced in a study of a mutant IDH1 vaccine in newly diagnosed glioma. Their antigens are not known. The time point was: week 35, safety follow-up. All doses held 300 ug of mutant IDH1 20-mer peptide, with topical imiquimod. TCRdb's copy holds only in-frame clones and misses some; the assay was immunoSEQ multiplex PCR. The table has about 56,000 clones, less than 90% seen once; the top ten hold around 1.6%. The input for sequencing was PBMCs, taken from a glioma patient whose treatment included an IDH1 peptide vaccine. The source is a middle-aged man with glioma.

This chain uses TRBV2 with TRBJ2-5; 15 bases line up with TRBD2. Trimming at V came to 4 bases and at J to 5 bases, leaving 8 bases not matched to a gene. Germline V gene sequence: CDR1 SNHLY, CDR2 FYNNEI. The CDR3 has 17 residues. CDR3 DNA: TGTGCCAGCAGTGGGACTAGCGGGAGGGGGGGGTATGAGACCCAGTACTTC. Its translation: CASSGTSGRGGYETQYF.

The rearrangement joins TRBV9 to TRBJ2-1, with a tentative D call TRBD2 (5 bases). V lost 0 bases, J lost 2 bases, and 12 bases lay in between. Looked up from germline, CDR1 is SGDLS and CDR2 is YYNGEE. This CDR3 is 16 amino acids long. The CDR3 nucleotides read TGTGCCAGCAGCGTAGCTTCGGGGTTAACCTACAATGAGCAGTTCTTC. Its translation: CASSVASGLTYNEQFF.

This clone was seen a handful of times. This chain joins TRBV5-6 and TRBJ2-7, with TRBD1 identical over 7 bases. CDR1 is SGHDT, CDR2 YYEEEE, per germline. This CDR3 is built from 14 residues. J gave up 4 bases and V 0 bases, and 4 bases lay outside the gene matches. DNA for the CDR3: TGTGCCAGCAGCTTGGGACAGGGAAGGTACGAGCAGTACTTC. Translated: CASSLGQGRYEQYF. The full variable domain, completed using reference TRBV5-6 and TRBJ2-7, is DAGVTQSPTHLIKTRGQQVTLRCSPKSGHDTVSWYQQALGQGPQFIFQYYEEEERQRGNFPDRFSGHQFPNYSSELNVNALLLGDSALYLCASSLGQGRYEQYFGPGTRLTVT.

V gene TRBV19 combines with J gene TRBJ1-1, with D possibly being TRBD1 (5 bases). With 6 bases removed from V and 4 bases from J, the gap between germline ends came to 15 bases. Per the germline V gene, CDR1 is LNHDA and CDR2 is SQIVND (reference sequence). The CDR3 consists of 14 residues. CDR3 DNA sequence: TGTGCCAGTAGACTACACTGGGGCACCACTGAAGCTTTCTTT. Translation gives CASRLHWGTTEAFF. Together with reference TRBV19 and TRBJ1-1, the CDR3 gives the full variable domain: DGGITQSPKYLFRKEGQNVTLSCEQNLNHDAMYWYRQDPGQGLRLIYYSQIVNDFQKGDIAEGYSVSREKKESFPLTVTSAQKNPTAFYLCASRLHWGTTEAFFGQGTRLTVV.

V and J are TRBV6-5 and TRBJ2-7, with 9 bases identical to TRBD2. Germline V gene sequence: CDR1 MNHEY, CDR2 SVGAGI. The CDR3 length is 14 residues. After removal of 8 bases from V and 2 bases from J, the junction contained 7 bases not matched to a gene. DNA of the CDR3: TGTGCCAGCGCCCGGCGGGAGGGTGCCTACGAGCAGTACTTC. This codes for CASARREGAYEQYF.

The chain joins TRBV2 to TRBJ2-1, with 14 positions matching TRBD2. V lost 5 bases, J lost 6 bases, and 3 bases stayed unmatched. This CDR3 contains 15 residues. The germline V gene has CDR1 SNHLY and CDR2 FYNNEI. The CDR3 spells CASSRLAGGPNEQFF. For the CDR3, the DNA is TGTGCCAGCAGTCGACTAGCGGGAGGGCCCAATGAGCAGTTCTTC.

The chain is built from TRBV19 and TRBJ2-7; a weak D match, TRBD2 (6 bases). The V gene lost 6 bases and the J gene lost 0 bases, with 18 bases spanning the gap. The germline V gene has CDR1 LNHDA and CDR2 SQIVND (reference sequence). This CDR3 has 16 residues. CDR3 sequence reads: CASSMLGTGSSYEQYF. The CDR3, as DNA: TGTGCCAGTAGCATGTTAGGGACTGGCAGCTCCTACGAGCAGTACTTC.

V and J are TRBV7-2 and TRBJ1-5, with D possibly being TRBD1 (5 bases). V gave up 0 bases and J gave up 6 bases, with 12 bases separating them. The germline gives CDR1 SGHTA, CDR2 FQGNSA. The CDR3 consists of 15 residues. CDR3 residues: CASSLATRGVQPQHF. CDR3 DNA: TGTGCCAGCAGCTTAGCCACTCGGGGCGTTCAGCCCCAGCATTTT.

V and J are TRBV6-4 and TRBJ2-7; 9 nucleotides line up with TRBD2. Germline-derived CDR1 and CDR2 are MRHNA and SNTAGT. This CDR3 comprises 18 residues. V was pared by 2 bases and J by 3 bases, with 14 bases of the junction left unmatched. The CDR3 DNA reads TGTGCCAGCAGTGACGGAAGACCCTTGGCGGGAGGGCACTACGAGCAGTACTTC. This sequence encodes CASSDGRPLAGGHYEQYF.

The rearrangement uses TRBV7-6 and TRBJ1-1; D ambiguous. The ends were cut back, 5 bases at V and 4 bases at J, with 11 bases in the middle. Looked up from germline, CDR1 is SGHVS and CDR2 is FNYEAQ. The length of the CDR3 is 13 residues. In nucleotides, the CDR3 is TGTGCCAGCAGCCCTGACATCGCCACTGAAGCTTTCTTT. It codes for CASSPDIATEAFF.

The CDR3 protein is CASQFAINTEAFF. CDR3 DNA: TGTGCCAGTCAGTTTGCGATTAACACTGAAGCTTTCTTT. V and J are TRBV28 and TRBJ1-1; D remains ambiguous. Per the germline V gene, CDR1 is MDHEN and CDR2 is SYDVKM. This CDR3 comprises 13 residues. Trimming shortened V by 9 bases and J by 2 bases, and 13 bases separated the two germline ends.

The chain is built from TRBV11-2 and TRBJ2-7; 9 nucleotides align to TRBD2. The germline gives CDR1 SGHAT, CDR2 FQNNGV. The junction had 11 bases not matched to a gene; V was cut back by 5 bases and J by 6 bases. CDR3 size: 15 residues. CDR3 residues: CASSRVGREGLEQYF. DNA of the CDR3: TGTGCCAGCAGCCGGGTGGGGCGGGAGGGACTCGAGCAGTACTTC.

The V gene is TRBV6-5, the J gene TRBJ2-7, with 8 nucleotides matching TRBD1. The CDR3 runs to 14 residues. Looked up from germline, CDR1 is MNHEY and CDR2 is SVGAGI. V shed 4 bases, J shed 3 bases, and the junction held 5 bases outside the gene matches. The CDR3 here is CASSFRDRYYEQYF. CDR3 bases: TGTGCCAGCAGTTTCCGGGACAGGTACTACGAGCAGTACTTC.

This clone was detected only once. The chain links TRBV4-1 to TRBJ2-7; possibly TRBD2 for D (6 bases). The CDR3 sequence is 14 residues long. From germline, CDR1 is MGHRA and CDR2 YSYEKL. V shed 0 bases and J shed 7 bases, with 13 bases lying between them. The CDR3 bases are TGCGCCAGCAGCCAAGACGGAGCGCGGGGTGAGCAGTACTTC. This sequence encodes CASSQDGARGEQYF.

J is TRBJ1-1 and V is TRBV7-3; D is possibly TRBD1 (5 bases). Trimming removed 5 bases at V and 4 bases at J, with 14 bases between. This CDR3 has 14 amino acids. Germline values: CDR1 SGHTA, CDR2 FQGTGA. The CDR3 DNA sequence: TGTGCCAGCAGCCCCCGGCAGGGTGGCACTGAAGCTTTCTTT. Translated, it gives CASSPRQGGTEAFF.

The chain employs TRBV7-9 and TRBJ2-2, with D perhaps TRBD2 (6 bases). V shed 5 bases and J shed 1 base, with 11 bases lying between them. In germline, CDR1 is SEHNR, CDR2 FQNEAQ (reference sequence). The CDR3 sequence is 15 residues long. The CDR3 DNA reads TGTGCCAGCAGCGCAGACGGGGGGAACACCGGGGAGCTGTTTTTT. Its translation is CASSADGGNTGELFF.

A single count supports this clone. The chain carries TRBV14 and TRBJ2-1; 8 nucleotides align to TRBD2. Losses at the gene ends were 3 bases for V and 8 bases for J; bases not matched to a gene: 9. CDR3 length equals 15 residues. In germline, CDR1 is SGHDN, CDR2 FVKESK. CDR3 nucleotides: TGTGCCAGCAGCCAGACCCGGCGGGAGGTCGATGAGCAGTTCTTC. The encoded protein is CASSQTRREVDEQFF. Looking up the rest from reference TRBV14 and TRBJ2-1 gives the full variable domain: EAGVTQFPSHSVIEKGQTVTLRCDPISGHDNLYWYRRVMGKEIKFLLHFVKESKQDESGMPNNRFLAERTGGTYSTLKVQPAELEDSGVYFCASSQTRREVDEQFFGPGTRLTVL.

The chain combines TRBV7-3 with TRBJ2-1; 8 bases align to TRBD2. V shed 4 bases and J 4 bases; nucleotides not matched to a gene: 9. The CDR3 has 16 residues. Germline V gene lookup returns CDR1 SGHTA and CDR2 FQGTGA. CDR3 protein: CASSSRAGTRYNEQFF. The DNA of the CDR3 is TGTGCCAGCAGCTCCCGAGCAGGGACTAGATACAATGAGCAGTTCTTC.

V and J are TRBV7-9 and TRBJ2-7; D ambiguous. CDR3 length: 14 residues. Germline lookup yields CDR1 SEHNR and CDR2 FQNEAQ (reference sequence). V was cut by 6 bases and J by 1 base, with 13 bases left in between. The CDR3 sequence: CASRPGRFSYEQYF. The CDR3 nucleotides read TGTGCCAGCAGGCCCGGGCGGTTTTCCTACGAGCAGTACTTC.

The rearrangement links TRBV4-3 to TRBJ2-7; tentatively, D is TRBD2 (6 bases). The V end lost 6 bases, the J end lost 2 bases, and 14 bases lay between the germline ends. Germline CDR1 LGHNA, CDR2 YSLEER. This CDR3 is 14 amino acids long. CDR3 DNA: TGCGCCAGCAGGCTTACTAGCAGTCCCTACGAGCAGTACTTC. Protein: CASRLTSSPYEQYF.